This TCR beta chain was profiled in a study of blood T cell repertoires in COVID-19. Per the original methods: Estimation of nucleated cell counts was performed using reference gene primer amplification. The assay was immunoSEQ multiplex PCR, and TCRdb's table has in-frame clones only and misses some. V, J and clone size are those of that table, while D and trimming were read from the DNA. The data hold hundreds of thousands of clones, with more than 75% observed a single time. V shed 4 bases, J shed 4 bases, and the junction held 9 bases outside the gene matches. Germline V gene lookup returns CDR1 SGHVS and CDR2 FNYEAQ. The CDR3 spans 17 residues.

The specimen was PBMCs or T cells enriched from blood (not recorded which). The origin of this receptor is a woman aged 45-65 years who had recovered from COVID-19. The chain uses TRBV7-6 and TRBJ2-2; 10 nucleotides line up with TRBD1. CDR3 protein: CASSSLAGTGVTGELFF. The CDR3 nucleotides read TGTGCCAGCAGCTCCCTGGCCGGGACAGGGGTCACCGGGGAGCTGTTTTTT.